The 24 T cell receptor beta chains below come from one sample, sequenced in a study of blood T cell repertoires in COVID-19. Only in-frame clones appear in the TCRdb table, and some are missing; sequencing was by immunoSEQ multiplex PCR. The sample includes approximately 320,000 clones, 90% of them seen just once. Material for sequencing was PBMCs or T cells enriched from blood (not recorded which). The receptor source for this set is a man aged 55 to 70 who had recovered from COVID-19.

In this sample, this clone turned up a few times. This chain uses TRBV19 with TRBJ2-7, with D possibly being TRBD1 (7 bases). Germline-derived CDR1 and CDR2 are LNHDA and SQIVND (reference sequence). V lost 7 bases to trimming and J lost 0 bases, with 40 bases between them. This CDR3 comprises 23 residues. The CDR3 here is CASNDVRRGPHFLTPSFSYEQYF. Here the CDR3 DNA reads TGTGCCAGTAATGACGTTCGGAGGGGGCCGCATTTCCTAACACCCTCCTTCTCCTACGAGCAGTACTTC.

V gene TRBV4-1 combines with J gene TRBJ2-3, with 10 positions matching TRBD1. V lost 4 bases to trimming and J lost 2 bases; unmatched junction nucleotides: 6. Per germline, CDR1 MGHRA and CDR2 YSYEKL. The CDR3 is made up of 16 amino acids. CDR3 residues: CASSRGTGEATDTQYF. The CDR3 bases are TGCGCCAGCAGCCGAGGGACAGGGGAGGCCACAGATACGCAGTATTTT.

The chain recombines TRBV9 with TRBJ1-2, with D maybe TRBD1 (6 bases). Trimming removed 0 bases from V and 3 bases from J, with 9 bases in between. The CDR3 spans 14 residues. The germline V gene encodes CDR1 SGDLS and CDR2 YYNGEE. CDR3 sequence reads: CASSVGAGDYGYTF. The DNA for the CDR3 is TGTGCCAGCAGCGTAGGGGCAGGGGACTATGGCTACACCTTC. Full variable domain (rest looked up from reference TRBV9 and TRBJ1-2): DSGVTQTPKHLITATGQRVTLRCSPRSGDLSVYWYQQSLDQGLQFLIQYYNGEERAKGNILERFSAQQFPDLHSELNLSSLELGDSALYFCASSVGAGDYGYTFGSGTRLTVV.

CDR3 coding DNA: TGTGCCAGCTTACAGTATTACTCTGGAAACACCATATATTTT. Protein: CASLQYYSGNTIYF. The chain links TRBV6-6 to TRBJ1-3; no clear D. Germline CDR1 reads MNHNY; CDR2 reads SVGAGI (reference sequence). Trimming took off 8 bases at V and 0 bases at J, with 11 bases between the two ends. The CDR3 spans 14 residues.

The gene calls are TRBV6-5 and TRBJ1-6; D is ambiguous. The CDR3 covers 12 residues. Trimming stripped 5 bases from V and 10 bases from J, with 9 bases between. Germline CDR1 MNHEY, CDR2 SVGAGI. CDR3 DNA sequence: TGTGCCAGCAGTAAACTAGGCTCACCCCTCCACTTT. Amino acids: CASSKLGSPLHF.

The J gene is TRBJ2-1, the V gene TRBV5-1; D is perhaps TRBD2 (7 bases). V lost 2 bases to trimming and J lost 0 bases, with 18 bases between them. Germline V gene lookup returns CDR1 SGHRS and CDR2 YFSETQ. CDR3 length: 18 amino acids. The CDR3 DNA reads as TGCGCCAGCAGCTTAGGAATACAGGGAGGGAGCTCCTACAATGAGCAGTTCTTC. It is translated as CASSLGIQGGSSYNEQFF.

The CDR3 region is CASSVTANEKLFF. CDR3 bases: TGTGCCAGCAGTGTCACAGCAAATGAAAAACTGTTTTTT. The chain uses TRBV25-1 and TRBJ1-4; D not resolved. Trimming removed 4 bases at V and 5 bases at J, with 8 bases between. The CDR3 extends over 13 amino acids. CDR1 is MGHDK and CDR2 is SYGVNS in the germline V gene.

Points on this clone: This sample includes further DNA sequences coding for the same CDR3. V gene TRBV3-1 (or the pseudogene TRBV3-2) combines with J gene TRBJ2-3; 11 bases are a match to TRBD1. The CDR3 loop spans 15 amino acids. Germline CDR1 reads LGHDT; CDR2 reads YNNKEL (reference sequence). V shed 4 bases, J shed 3 bases, and the junction held 3 bases outside the gene matches. Here the CDR3 DNA reads TGTGCCAGCAGCCCCCGGGACAGGGGGACAGATACGCAGTATTTT. Residues: CASSPRDRGTDTQYF.

The V and J genes are TRBV18 and TRBJ1-6; 8 bases map to TRBD1. Losses at the gene ends were 3 bases for V and 4 bases for J; bases not matched to a gene: 11. Looked up from germline, CDR1 is KGHSH and CDR2 is LQKENI. This CDR3 contains 18 residues. CDR3 nucleotides: TGTGCCAGCTCACCCATGGGACAGGCACCCGGGTATAATTCACCCCTCCACTTT. This sequence encodes CASSPMGQAPGYNSPLHF.

V gene TRBV7-2 combines with J gene TRBJ2-3; 11 bases are a match to TRBD2. Germline values: CDR1 SGHTA, CDR2 FQGNSA. With 4 bases clipped from V and 0 bases from J, the junction kept 6 bases outside the gene matches. The CDR3 totals 17 residues. CDR3 loop: CASSSWGTSGSTDTQYF. The CDR3 nucleotides read TGTGCCAGCAGCTCCTGGGGGACTAGCGGTAGCACAGATACGCAGTATTTT.

In this sample, this clone turned up a few times. V usage is TRBV18 and J usage is TRBJ2-6, with D hard to call. V was trimmed by 0 bases and J by 0 bases, leaving 3 bases between them. The CDR3 covers 15 residues. Germline assignment: CDR1 KGHSH and CDR2 LQKENI. The CDR3 nucleotides are TGTGCCAGCTCACCACCCGGCTCTGGGGCCAACGTCCTGACTTTC. The encoded protein is CASSPPGSGANVLTF.

V is TRBV19 and J is TRBJ2-3; TRBD2 aligns across 7 bases. Trimming removed 8 bases from V and 3 bases from J; junction bases left unmatched: 8. Germline values: CDR1 LNHDA, CDR2 SQIVND (reference sequence). The CDR3 totals 14 residues. For the CDR3, the DNA is TGTGCCAGTCGGGGGGAAGGACCTACAGATACGCAGTATTTT. It specifies CASRGEGPTDTQYF.

The J gene is TRBJ1-3, the V gene TRBV14; D might be TRBD1 (6 bases). Germline V gives CDR1 SGHDN, CDR2 FVKESK. Between the trimmed V and J ends, which lost 2 bases and 2 bases, there was a span of 10 bases. CDR3 size: 15 residues. In DNA form, the CDR3 reads TGTGCCAGCAGCCAACAGGGGATGGCTGGAAACACCATATATTTT. Residues: CASSQQGMAGNTIYF.

The chain links TRBV4-1 to TRBJ2-3, with 11 bases aligning to TRBD2. The germline V gene encodes CDR1 MGHRA and CDR2 YSYEKL. The CDR3 sequence is 14 residues long. The J segment lost 9 bases and the V segment lost 5 bases, leaving 7 bases of the junction unmatched. CDR3 amino acids: CASSSSGGPSTQYF. For the CDR3, the DNA is TGCGCCAGCAGCTCTAGCGGGGGGCCATCCACGCAGTATTTT.

This clone came up a few times. The chain uses TRBV2 and TRBJ2-7; D gene uncertain. The CDR3 runs to 13 residues. V was shortened by 6 bases and J by 4 bases, with 13 bases between the two germline ends. Per the germline V gene, CDR1 is SNHLY and CDR2 is FYNNEI. CDR3 coding DNA: TGTGCCAGCAGCCGAACTACACGGTACGAGCAGTACTTC. Translated: CASSRTTRYEQYF.

This chain links TRBV15 with TRBJ1-1, with D perhaps matching TRBD1 (5 bases). CDR3 length equals 13 residues. CDR1 is LNHNV, CDR2 YYDKDF, per germline (reference sequence). The ends were cut back, 8 bases at V and 1 base at J, with 11 bases in the middle. This chain's CDR3 is CATGANQNTEAFF. In nucleotides, the CDR3 is TGTGCCACCGGGGCTAATCAGAACACTGAAGCTTTCTTT.

This chain links TRBV2 with TRBJ1-6, with D unresolved. The CDR3 has 11 residues. The V gene lost 3 bases and the J gene lost 14 bases, with 8 bases spanning the gap. In germline, CDR1 is SNHLY, CDR2 FYNNEI. This CDR3 reads CASSEEVALHF. DNA of the CDR3: TGTGCCAGCAGTGAGGAGGTGGCCCTCCACTTT.

The chain recombines TRBV6-1 with TRBJ1-5; D is ambiguous. The CDR3 consists of 16 residues. Germline loops: CDR1 MNHNS, CDR2 SASEGT. The V end was cut by 1 base, the J end by 3 bases, with 13 bases between. The DNA for the CDR3 is TGTGCCAGCAGTGAAGAGCCCGGCAGGCCCAATCAGCCCCAGCATTTT. The encoded protein is CASSEEPGRPNQPQHF.

V is TRBV5-5 and J is TRBJ2-2; D call uncertain. Trimming shortened V by 4 bases and J by 4 bases, and 17 bases separated the two germline ends. The CDR3 length is 16 residues. CDR1 and CDR2 from the germline V gene are SGHKS and YYEKEE (reference sequence). The CDR3 DNA reads as TGTGCCAGCAGCCAAAACGTACCCACAGTCACCGGGGAGCTGTTTTTT. It is translated as CASSQNVPTVTGELFF.

The gene calls are TRBV6-1 and TRBJ1-6; D may be TRBD1 (5 bases). Germline assignment: CDR1 MNHNS and CDR2 SASEGT. The CDR3 totals 17 residues. Trimming cost V 2 bases and J 8 bases, with 19 bases left between them. The CDR3 nucleotides read TGTGCCAGCAGTGAATACCCTGGGCAGGGTGGGTATTCACCCCTCCACTTT. This codes for CASSEYPGQGGYSPLHF.

The chain employs TRBV7-8 and TRBJ1-5, with D hard to call. The CDR3 consists of 13 residues. V was clipped by 0 bases and J by 3 bases, with 3 bases between them. CDR1 and CDR2 from the germline V gene are SGHVS and FQNEAQ. CDR3 coding DNA: TGTGCCAGCAGCTTAGCACACAATCAGCCCCAGCATTTT. Translating gives CASSLAHNQPQHF.

This clone was picked up one time. V is TRBV5-1 and J is TRBJ1-5; 8 positions agree with TRBD1. V shed 4 bases, J shed 5 bases, and the junction held 14 bases outside the gene matches. CDR1 and CDR2 from the germline V gene are SGHRS and YFSETQ. The CDR3 covers 17 residues. CDR3 protein: CASSPGQGGSMDQPQHF. The CDR3 DNA is TGCGCCAGCAGCCCAGGACAGGGTGGATCCATGGATCAGCCCCAGCATTTT.

The J gene is TRBJ1-5, the V gene TRBV24-1; D gene unclear. Germline values: CDR1 KGHDR, CDR2 SFDVKD. V shed 2 bases and J shed 6 bases, with 10 bases lying between them. The CDR3 is made up of 14 amino acids. This CDR3 reads CATSDSLPGQPQHF. The CDR3, as DNA: TGTGCCACCAGTGATTCTCTACCCGGTCAGCCCCAGCATTTT.

The genes are TRBV18 and TRBJ2-1, with 9 bases aligning to TRBD2. CDR3 length: 15 residues. V lost 6 bases and J lost 0; bases outside the gene matches: 3. Germline lookup yields CDR1 KGHSH and CDR2 LQKENI. The CDR3 DNA follows: TGTGCCAGCTCTCCGACTAGCGGCTCCTACAATGAGCAGTTCTTC. Residues: CASSPTSGSYNEQFF.